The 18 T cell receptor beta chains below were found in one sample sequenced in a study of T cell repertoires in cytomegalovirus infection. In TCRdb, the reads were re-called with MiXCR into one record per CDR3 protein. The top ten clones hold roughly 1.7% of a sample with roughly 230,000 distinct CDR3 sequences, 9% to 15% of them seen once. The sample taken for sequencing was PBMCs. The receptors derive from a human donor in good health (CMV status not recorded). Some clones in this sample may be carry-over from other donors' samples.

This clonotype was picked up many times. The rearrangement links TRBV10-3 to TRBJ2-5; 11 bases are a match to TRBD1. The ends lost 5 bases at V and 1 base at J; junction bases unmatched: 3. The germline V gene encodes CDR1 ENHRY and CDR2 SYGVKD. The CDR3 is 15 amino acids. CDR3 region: CAISRGTGGQETQYF. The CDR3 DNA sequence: TGTGCCATCAGTCGCGGGACAGGGGGCCAAGAGACCCAGTACTTC.

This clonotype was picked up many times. The CDR3 loop reads CASSPRTGGNTEAFF. DNA for the CDR3: TGTGCCAGCAGCCCCCGGACAGGGGGGAACACTGAAGCTTTCTTT. This chain connects TRBV7-8 to TRBJ1-1; TRBD1 agrees at 10 bases. The CDR3 consists of 15 residues. CDR1 SGHVS and CDR2 FQNEAQ come from the germline V gene. Trimming at V came to 5 bases and at J to 1 base, leaving 4 bases not matched to a gene.

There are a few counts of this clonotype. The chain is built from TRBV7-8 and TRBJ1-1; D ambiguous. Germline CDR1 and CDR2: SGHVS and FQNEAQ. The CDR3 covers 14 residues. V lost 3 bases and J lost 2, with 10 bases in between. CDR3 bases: TGTGCCAGCAGCTTTTCCGGACCCAACACTGAAGCTTTCTTT. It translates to CASSFSGPNTEAFF.

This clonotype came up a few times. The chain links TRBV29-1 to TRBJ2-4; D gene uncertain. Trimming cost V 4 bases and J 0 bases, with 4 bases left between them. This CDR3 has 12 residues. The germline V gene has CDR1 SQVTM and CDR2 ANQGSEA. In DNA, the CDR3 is TGCAGCGTTGGGGAAGCCAAAAACATTCAGTACTTC. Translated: CSVGEAKNIQYF.

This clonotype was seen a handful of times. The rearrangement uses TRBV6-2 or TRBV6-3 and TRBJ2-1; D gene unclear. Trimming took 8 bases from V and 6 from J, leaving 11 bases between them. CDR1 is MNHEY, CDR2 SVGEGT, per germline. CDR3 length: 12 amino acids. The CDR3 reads CASSLYSNEQFF. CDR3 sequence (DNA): TGTGCCAGCTCCCTGTACAGCAATGAGCAGTTCTTC.

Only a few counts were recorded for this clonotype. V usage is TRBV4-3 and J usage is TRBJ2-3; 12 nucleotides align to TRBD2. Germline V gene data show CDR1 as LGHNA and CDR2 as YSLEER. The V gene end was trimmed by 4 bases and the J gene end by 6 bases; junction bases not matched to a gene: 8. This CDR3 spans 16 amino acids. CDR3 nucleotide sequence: TGCGCCAGCAGCCGCGCCCCGGGACTAGCGGGCGATACGCAGTATTTT. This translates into CASSRAPGLAGDTQYF.

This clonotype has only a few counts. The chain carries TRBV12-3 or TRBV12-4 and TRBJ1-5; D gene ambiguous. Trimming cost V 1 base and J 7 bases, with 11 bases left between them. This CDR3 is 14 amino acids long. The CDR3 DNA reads TGTGCCAGCAGTTTAGGAACTGTCAGCCAGCCCCAGCATTTT. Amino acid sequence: CASSLGTVSQPQHF.

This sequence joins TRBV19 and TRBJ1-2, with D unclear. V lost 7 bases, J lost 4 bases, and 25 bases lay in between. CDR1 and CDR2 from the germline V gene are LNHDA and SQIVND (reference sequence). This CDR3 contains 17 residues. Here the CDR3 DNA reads TGTGCCAGTATTAACCCGGGCAGGACGGAGTTACCCTATGGCTACACCTTC. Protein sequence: CASINPGRTELPYGYTF.

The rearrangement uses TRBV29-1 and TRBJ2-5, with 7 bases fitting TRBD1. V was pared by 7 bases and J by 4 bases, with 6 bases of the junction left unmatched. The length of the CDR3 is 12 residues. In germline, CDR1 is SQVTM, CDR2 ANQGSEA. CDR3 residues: CSGHRTGETQYF. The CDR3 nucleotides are TGCAGCGGGCACCGGACAGGAGAGACCCAGTACTTC.

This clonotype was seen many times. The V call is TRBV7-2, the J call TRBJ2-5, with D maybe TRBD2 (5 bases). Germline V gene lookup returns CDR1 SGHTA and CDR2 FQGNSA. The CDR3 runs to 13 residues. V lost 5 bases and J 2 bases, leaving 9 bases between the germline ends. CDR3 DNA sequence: TGTGCCAGCAGCGACGGGGTTCAAGAGACCCAGTACTTC. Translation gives CASSDGVQETQYF.

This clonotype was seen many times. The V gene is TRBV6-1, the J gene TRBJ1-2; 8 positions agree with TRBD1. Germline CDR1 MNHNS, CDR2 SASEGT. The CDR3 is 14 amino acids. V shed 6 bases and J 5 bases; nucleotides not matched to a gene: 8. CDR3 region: CASRPPGQEYGYTF. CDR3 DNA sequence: TGTGCCAGCAGGCCGCCGGGACAGGAGTATGGCTACACCTTC.

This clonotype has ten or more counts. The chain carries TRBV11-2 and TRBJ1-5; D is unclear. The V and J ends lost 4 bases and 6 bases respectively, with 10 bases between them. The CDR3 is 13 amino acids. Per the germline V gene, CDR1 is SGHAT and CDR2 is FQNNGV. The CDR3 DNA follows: TGTGCCAGCAGCTGGCGGTTGGGTCAGCCCCAGCATTTT. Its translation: CASSWRLGQPQHF.

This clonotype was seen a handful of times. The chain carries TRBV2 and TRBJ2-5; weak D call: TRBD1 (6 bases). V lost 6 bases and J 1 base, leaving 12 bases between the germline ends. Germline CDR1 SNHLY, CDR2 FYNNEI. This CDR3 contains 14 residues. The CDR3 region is CASRFNRAQETQYF. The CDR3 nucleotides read TGTGCCAGCAGATTTAACAGGGCCCAAGAGACCCAGTACTTC.

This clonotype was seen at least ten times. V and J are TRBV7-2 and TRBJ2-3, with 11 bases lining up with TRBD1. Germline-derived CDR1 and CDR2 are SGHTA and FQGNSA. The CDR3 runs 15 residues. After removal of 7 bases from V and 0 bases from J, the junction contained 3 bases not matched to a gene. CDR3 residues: CASTRDRGSTDTQYF. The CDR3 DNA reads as TGTGCCAGCACCCGGGACAGGGGGAGCACAGATACGCAGTATTTT.

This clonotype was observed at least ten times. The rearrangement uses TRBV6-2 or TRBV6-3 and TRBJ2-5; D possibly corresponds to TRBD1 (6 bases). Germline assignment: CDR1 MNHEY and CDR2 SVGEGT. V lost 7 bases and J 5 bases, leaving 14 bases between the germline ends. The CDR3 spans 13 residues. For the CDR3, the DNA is TGTGCCAGCAACCTAGGGGGAGTGGAGACCCAGTACTTC. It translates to CASNLGGVETQYF.

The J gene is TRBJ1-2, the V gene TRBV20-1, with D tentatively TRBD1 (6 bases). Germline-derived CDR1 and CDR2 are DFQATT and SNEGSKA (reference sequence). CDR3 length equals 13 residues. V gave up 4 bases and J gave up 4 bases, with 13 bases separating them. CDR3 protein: CSATTTGLYGYTF. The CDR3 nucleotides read TGCAGTGCTACAACCACAGGGCTCTATGGCTACACCTTC.

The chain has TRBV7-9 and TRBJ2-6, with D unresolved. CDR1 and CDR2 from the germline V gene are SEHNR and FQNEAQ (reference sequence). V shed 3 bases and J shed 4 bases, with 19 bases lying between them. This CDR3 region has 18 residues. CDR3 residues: CASSFSDMGLIGANVLTF. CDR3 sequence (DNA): TGTGCCAGCAGCTTTTCCGACATGGGCCTTATCGGGGCCAACGTCCTGACTTTC.

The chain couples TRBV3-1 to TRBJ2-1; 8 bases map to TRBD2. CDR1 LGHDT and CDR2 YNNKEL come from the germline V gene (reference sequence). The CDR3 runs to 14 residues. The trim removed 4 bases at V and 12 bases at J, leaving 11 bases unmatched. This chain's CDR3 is CASSPFRGGFTQFF. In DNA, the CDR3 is TGTGCCAGCAGCCCCTTCCGGGGGGGGTTCACGCAGTTCTTC.